Described below is a single T cell receptor beta chain sequence and its context. The antigen is not known. This sample is drawn from a study of CD8+ T cells in alopecia areata. For four or five patients, CD4+ cells were sorted into CD25+CD127- cells. This CDR3 has 16 residues. The trim removed 0 bases at V and 2 bases at J, leaving 6 bases unmatched. The germline V gene encodes CDR1 SGDLS and CDR2 YYNGEE. The authors extracted RNA and reverse transcribed it into cDNA as the sequencing template. The repertoire was sequenced with immunoSEQ multiplex PCR; TCRdb's copy has only in-frame clones and lacks some. The profile covers around 36,000 clones, with around half appearing a single time and approximately 1.7% taken by the ten largest. Whole-study findings and limits: Sequences from scalp samples also cover resident alphabeta T cells of normal skin. Whereas mice showed it more clearly, TCR sharing across patients was murkier, possibly because of HLA.

Sequencing was carried out using CD4+ Tregs sorted from blood. V usage is TRBV9 and J usage is TRBJ2-3; TRBD1 aligns across 7 bases. The clonotype originates from a human donor with alopecia areata. CDR3 loop: CASSVDQGVYTDTQYF. CDR3 in DNA: TGTGCCAGCAGCGTAGACCAGGGGGTATACACAGATACGCAGTATTTT.